These 26 T cell receptor beta chains were sequenced from one sample in a study of cytomegalovirus exposure and HLA in healthy donors. PCR was performed using 60 Vbeta and 13 Jbeta primers. Produced via immunoSEQ multiplex PCR; TCRdb's table is partial and in-frame only. The data contain about 200,000 clones, over 65% of them singletons. The sequencing input was PBMCs. The receptors were gathered from a man aged 18 to 30 in good health and CMV-seronegative.

The V call is TRBV27, the J call TRBJ2-5; 7 nucleotides line up with TRBD2. The tail of the sequence fits TRBJ2-7 better, so the J call may be wrong. Germline V lookup: CDR1 MNHEY, CDR2 SMNVEV (reference sequence). The CDR3 length is 14 residues. The CDR3 bases are TGTGCCAGCAGTACGGGAGGTCGTTTTTACGAGCAGTACTTC. Translation gives CASSTGGRFYEQYF.

J is TRBJ2-1 and V is TRBV19; D is unresolved. Trimming took off 6 bases at V and 0 bases at J, with 15 bases between the two ends. The CDR3 has 16 residues. Looked up from germline, CDR1 is LNHDA and CDR2 is SQIVND (reference sequence). The CDR3 spells CASSLPAVSSYNEQFF. DNA of the CDR3: TGTGCCAGTAGCCTCCCGGCGGTGAGCTCCTACAATGAGCAGTTCTTC.

In DNA form, the CDR3 reads TGCAGCGTTGGGACAGGCCTGAGCTCCTACAATGAGCAGTTCTTC. Protein product: CSVGTGLSSYNEQFF. The chain couples TRBV29-1 to TRBJ2-1; 7 nucleotides line up with TRBD1. The CDR3 is made up of 15 amino acids. The J segment lost 0 bases and the V segment lost 4 bases, leaving 6 bases of the junction unmatched. CDR1 is SQVTM and CDR2 is ANQGSEA in the germline V gene.

This clone was seen a few times. The chain recombines TRBV30 with TRBJ1-2; 9 nucleotides agree with TRBD1. J was trimmed by 6 bases and V by 5 bases; bases with no gene match: 10. Germline values: CDR1 GTSNPN, CDR2 SVGIG (reference sequence). CDR3 length: 14 amino acids. CDR3 amino acids: CAWPPRDRVHGYTF. The CDR3 coding sequence is TGTGCCTGGCCACCCCGGGACAGGGTCCATGGCTACACCTTC.

This clone has a single count. The chain joins TRBV2 to TRBJ2-3; 8 nucleotides match TRBD1. Trimming removed 6 bases from V and 2 bases from J; junction bases left unmatched: 13. This CDR3 comprises 17 residues. Germline V gene sequence: CDR1 SNHLY, CDR2 FYNNEI. CDR3 in DNA: TGTGCCAGCAGAATCGGACAGGGAATGGGCGTCACAGATACGCAGTATTTT. It yields the protein CASRIGQGMGVTDTQYF.

This chain connects TRBV9 to TRBJ2-3, with 9 positions matching TRBD1. CDR3 length: 15 residues. Germline V gene data show CDR1 as SGDLS and CDR2 as YYNGEE. The J segment lost 5 bases and the V segment lost 5 bases, leaving 9 bases of the junction unmatched. CDR3 residues: CASSRRGTGQDTQYF. In DNA, the CDR3 is TGTGCCAGCAGTCGCCGGGGGACAGGGCAAGATACGCAGTATTTT.

The CDR3 region is CASSVRDSQETQYF. The DNA for the CDR3 is TGTGCCAGCAGCGTCCGGGACTCCCAAGAGACCCAGTACTTC. The rearrangement joins TRBV9 to TRBJ2-5; possible D gene TRBD2, 6 bases. V was cut by 2 bases and J by 1 base, with 9 bases left in between. CDR1 is SGDLS and CDR2 is YYNGEE in the germline V gene. This CDR3 has 14 amino acids.

The chain has TRBV7-8 and TRBJ2-1, with 7 bases aligning to TRBD2. J gave up 5 bases and V 5 bases, and 9 bases lay outside the gene matches. Germline V gives CDR1 SGHVS, CDR2 FQNEAQ. The CDR3 runs to 15 residues. The CDR3 loop reads CASSPGGYRHNEQFF. DNA of the CDR3: TGTGCCAGCAGCCCCGGGGGGTATCGCCACAATGAGCAGTTCTTC.

The chain couples TRBV19 to TRBJ1-2, with TRBD1 identical over 8 bases. The CDR3 length is 15 residues. CDR1 LNHDA and CDR2 SQIVND come from the germline V gene (reference sequence). J lost 1 base, V lost 5 bases, and 6 bases had no gene match. CDR3 sequence: CASSAGTGYNYGYTF. The CDR3 DNA is TGTGCCAGTAGTGCCGGGACAGGTTATAACTATGGCTACACCTTC.

The chain employs TRBV29-1 and TRBJ2-1; no firm D call. The CDR3 runs to 15 residues. Germline lookup yields CDR1 SQVTM and CDR2 ANQGSEA. V was cut by 4 bases and J by 2 bases, with 15 bases left in between. As DNA, the CDR3 is TGCAGCGTTGCAACCCAGGTTTCCCCCTACAATGAGCAGTTCTTC. Its protein product is CSVATQVSPYNEQFF.

With regard to this clone: Germline is not matched at one junction end, which may reflect a read error. J is TRBJ1-1 and V is TRBV7-8; 8 positions match TRBD1. CDR1 is SGHVS, CDR2 FQNEAQ, per germline. The CDR3 totals 14 residues. The CDR3: CASSNQGAHTEAFF. The CDR3 DNA reads as TGTGCTAGCAGCAACCAGGGGGCGCACACTGAAGCTTTCTTT.

The gene calls are TRBV16 and TRBJ2-2; possibly TRBD2 for D (5 bases). Germline assignment: CDR1 KGHSY and CDR2 FQNENV. The CDR3 runs 15 residues. The V end was cut by 4 bases, the J end by 4 bases, with 13 bases between. The CDR3 region is CASSRGMWSTGELFF. CDR3 nucleotides: TGTGCCAGCAGCCGAGGGATGTGGTCCACCGGGGAGCTGTTTTTT.

V and J are TRBV2 and TRBJ2-7, with TRBD2 identical over 14 bases. Germline V gives CDR1 SNHLY, CDR2 FYNNEI. Trimming at V came to 8 bases and at J to 6 bases, leaving 0 bases not matched to a gene. The CDR3 is 12 amino acids. CDR3 bases: TGTGCCAGCGGGACTAGCGGGAGCGAGCAGTACTTC. Translating gives CASGTSGSEQYF.

The rearrangement joins TRBV10-3 to TRBJ2-2; 11 bases match TRBD1. The V and J ends lost 2 bases and 4 bases, in that order; junction bases with no gene match: 3. The CDR3 extends over 16 amino acids. CDR1 is ENHRY, CDR2 SYGVKD, per germline. This chain's CDR3 is CAISEPGTGGTGELFF. As DNA, the CDR3 is TGTGCCATCAGTGAGCCGGGGACAGGGGGCACCGGGGAGCTGTTTTTT.

This clone has a handful of counts. The V and J genes are TRBV9 and TRBJ1-3, with D unclear. Deletions cut 1 base from V and 4 bases from J, with 12 bases between. CDR1 is SGDLS and CDR2 is YYNGEE in the germline V gene. The CDR3 runs to 15 residues. CDR3 coding DNA: TGTGCCAGCAGCGTATTGGGCGTTGCGGGAAACACCATATATTTT. Translated: CASSVLGVAGNTIYF.

This clone has just a few counts. This rearrangement joins TRBV5-1 to TRBJ1-6, with D possibly being TRBD1 (6 bases). V lost 4 bases and J lost 10, with 18 bases in between. Germline CDR1 is SGHRS and CDR2 is YFSETQ. The CDR3 runs to 15 residues. The CDR3 sequence: CASSPKGEGVSPLHF. CDR3 DNA: TGCGCCAGCAGCCCCAAGGGGGAAGGAGTCTCACCCCTCCACTTT.

The chain links TRBV4-2 to TRBJ1-2; 7 nucleotides agree with TRBD1. J was trimmed by 6 bases and V by 2 bases; bases with no gene match: 3. There are 13 residues in the CDR3. The V gene's germline CDR1 is LGHNA and CDR2 YNFKEQ. In DNA form, the CDR3 reads TGTGCCAGCAGCCAAAGGCAGGGGGATGGCTACACCTTC. Its protein product is CASSQRQGDGYTF.

The chain recombines TRBV5-6 with TRBJ2-5, with 10 bases identical to TRBD1. Trimming cost V 4 bases and J 0 bases; bases outside gene matches: 6. CDR3 length equals 16 residues. Germline-derived CDR1 and CDR2 are SGHDT and YYEEEE. The CDR3 DNA follows: TGTGCCAGCAGCCCCCGGGACAGGGGAAACCAAGAGACCCAGTACTTC. Protein: CASSPRDRGNQETQYF.

V gene TRBV2 combines with J gene TRBJ2-1, with a tentative D call TRBD2 (5 bases). V lost 3 bases and J 0 bases, leaving 9 bases between the germline ends. Germline CDR1 is SNHLY and CDR2 is FYNNEI. The CDR3 is 15 residues long. The CDR3 reads CASSDPGISYNEQFF. In DNA form, the CDR3 reads TGTGCCAGCAGTGACCCGGGGATCTCCTACAATGAGCAGTTCTTC.

The chain joins TRBV30 to TRBJ1-2; D not resolved. Trimming shortened V by 7 bases and J by 2 bases, and 17 bases separated the two germline ends. The CDR3 is made up of 14 amino acids. Germline V lookup: CDR1 GTSNPN, CDR2 SVGIG (reference sequence). The CDR3 reads CALDRSRRNYGYTF. Written as DNA, the CDR3 is TGTGCCTTGGATCGATCCAGGAGGAACTATGGCTACACCTTC.

This clone appeared a single time. The rearrangement joins TRBV18 to TRBJ2-3; 8 bases match TRBD2. Unmatched junction bases numbered 5, after V lost 4 bases and J lost 2 bases. CDR1 is KGHSH and CDR2 is LQKENI in the germline V gene. There are 15 residues in the CDR3. CDR3 loop: CASSLLAGTTDTQYF. The CDR3 DNA sequence: TGTGCCAGCTCACTTTTAGCGGGAACCACAGATACGCAGTATTTT.

Only a few counts were recorded for this clone. The chain combines TRBV10-2 with TRBJ2-3; perhaps TRBD2 as D (5 bases). V dropped 2 bases and J dropped 6 bases, with 9 bases sitting between them. The CDR3 length is 13 residues. The germline gives CDR1 WSHSY, CDR2 SAAADI. The CDR3 nucleotides read TGCGCCAGCAGTGAGCCGTGGGAGGATACGCAGTATTTT. Its protein product is CASSEPWEDTQYF.

This clone was seen more than once but under ten times. J is TRBJ1-2 and V is TRBV5-1, with TRBD1 identical over 11 bases. The ends lost 2 bases at V and 2 bases at J; junction bases unmatched: 11. The CDR3 has 18 residues. Germline lookup yields CDR1 SGHRS and CDR2 YFSETQ. The CDR3 sequence is CASSLNPNRDRGNYGYTF. The CDR3 DNA follows: TGCGCCAGCAGCTTAAACCCGAACCGGGACAGGGGGAACTATGGCTACACCTTC.

The chain couples TRBV29-1 to TRBJ2-3; possibly TRBD2 for D (5 bases). Trimming removed 4 bases from V and 2 bases from J, with 13 bases in between. Germline V gives CDR1 SQVTM, CDR2 ANQGSEA. This CDR3 is built from 14 residues. CDR3 region: CSVGTLATTDTQYF. CDR3 coding DNA: TGCAGCGTTGGTACTCTAGCTACCACAGATACGCAGTATTTT.

This clone turned up a few times. The chain has TRBV4-2 and TRBJ2-1; no clear D gene. V lost 6 bases and J 0 bases, leaving 12 bases between the germline ends. The germline V gene has CDR1 LGHNA and CDR2 YNFKEQ. The CDR3 covers 15 residues. CDR3 region: CASRAGLSSYNEQFF. DNA of the CDR3: TGTGCCAGCAGGGCAGGCCTCAGCTCCTACAATGAGCAGTTCTTC.

The table lists this clone with a few counts. V gene TRBV7-8 combines with J gene TRBJ2-7; 7 bases are a match to TRBD1. CDR1 and CDR2 (germline): SGHVS, FQNEAQ. This CDR3 contains 15 residues. After removal of 1 base from V and 2 bases from J, the junction contained 5 bases not matched to a gene. In DNA, the CDR3 is TGTGCCAGCAGCTTAGTTGTGACAGGGCCCTACGAGCAGTACTTC. It yields the protein CASSLVVTGPYEQYF.